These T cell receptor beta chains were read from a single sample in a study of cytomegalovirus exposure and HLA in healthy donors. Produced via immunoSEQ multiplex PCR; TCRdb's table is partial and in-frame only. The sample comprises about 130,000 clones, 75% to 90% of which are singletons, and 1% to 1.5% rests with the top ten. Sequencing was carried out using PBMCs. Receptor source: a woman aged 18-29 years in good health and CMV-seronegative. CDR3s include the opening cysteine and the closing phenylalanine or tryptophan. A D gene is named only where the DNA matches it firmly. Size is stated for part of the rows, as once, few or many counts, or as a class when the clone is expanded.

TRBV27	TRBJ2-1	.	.	TGTGCCAGCAGCCCCGCGGGGGGGACAGGTCGGTATGAGCAGTTCTTC	CASSPAGGTGRYEQFF
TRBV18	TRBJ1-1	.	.	TGTGCCAGCTCTCCACAGGAACCCGGGGGGAGGGGCGCAAGGTTTGGGACTGAAGCTTTCTTT	CASSPQEPGGRGARFGTEAFF
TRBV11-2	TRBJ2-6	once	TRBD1	TGTGCCAGCAGCCATACAGGGGGCGGGTCTGGGGCCAACGTCCTGACTTTC	CASSHTGGGSGANVLTF
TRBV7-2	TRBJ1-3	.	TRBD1	TGTGCCAGCAGCTTAGGGACAGGCAGCTCTGGAAACACCATATATTTT	CASSLGTGSSGNTIYF
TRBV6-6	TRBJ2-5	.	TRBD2	TGTGCCAGCAGTTACCTACAGACGGGGGGAGAGACCCAGTACTTC	CASSYLQTGGETQYF
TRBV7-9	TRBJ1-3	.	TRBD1	TGTGCCAGCAGCTCGATACGGCAGGGGGCAAGTGGAAACACCATATATTTT	CASSSIRQGASGNTIYF
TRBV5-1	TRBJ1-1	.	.	TGCGCCAGCAGCTTGTGGTCAAAATCAATAGCGGGCGAAGCTTTCTTT	CASSLWSKSIAGEAFF
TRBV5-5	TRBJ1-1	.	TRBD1	TGTGCCAGCAGCCCCACCGACAGGGTCGCTGAAGCTTTCTTT	CASSPTDRVAEAFF
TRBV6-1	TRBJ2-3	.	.	TGTGCCAGCTCGGGGACTGGAGGCCCAGATACGCAGTATTTT	CASSGTGGPDTQYF
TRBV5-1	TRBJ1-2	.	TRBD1	TGCGCCAGCAGCCCCGGACAGGAACCTAACTATGGCTACACCTTC	CASSPGQEPNYGYTF
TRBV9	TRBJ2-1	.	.	TGTGCCAGCAGCCCCCCGGTCGCCAATGAGCAGTTCTTC	CASSPPVANEQFF
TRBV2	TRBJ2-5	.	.	TGTGCCAGCAGTAAAGGTGTCAGGTACCAAGAGACCCAGTACTTC	CASSKGVRYQETQYF
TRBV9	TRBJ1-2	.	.	TGTGCCAGCAGCGGCCTCGGAGTCGGGGTTGACTATGGCTACACCTTC	CASSGLGVGVDYGYTF
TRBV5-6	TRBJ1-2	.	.	TGTGCCAGCAGCTTGCGGATGGCGGGGGGCTACACCTTC	CASSLRMAGGYTF
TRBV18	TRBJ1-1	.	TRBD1	TGTGCCAGCTCACCTATGGACAGGGGGCTCGACACTGAAGCTTTCTTT	CASSPMDRGLDTEAFF
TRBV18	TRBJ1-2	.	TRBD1	TGTGCCAGCTCACCCAATACCAGGACAGGGATAAACTATGGCTACACCTTC	CASSPNTRTGINYGYTF
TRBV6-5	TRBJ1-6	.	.	TGTGCCAGCAGTTCGATTGGGGCCCTTCGGCGATCACCCCTCCACTTT	CASSSIGALRRSPLHF
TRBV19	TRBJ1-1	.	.	TGTGCCAGTAGTATAACCCGCGACAGTGAAGCTTTCTTT	CASSITRDSEAFF
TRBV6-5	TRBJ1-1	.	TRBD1	TGTGCCAGCAGTCAGACAGGGACCATGAACACTGAAGCTTTCTTT	CASSQTGTMNTEAFF
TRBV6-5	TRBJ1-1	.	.	TGTGCCAGTCACTTGATTATGAACACTGAAGCTTTCTTT	CASHLIMNTEAFF
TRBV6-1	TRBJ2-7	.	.	TGTGCCAGCAGGAACTCACTAACGTCCTACGAGCAGTACTTC	CASRNSLTSYEQYF
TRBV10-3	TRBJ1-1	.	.	TGTGCCATCAGTGAGTTACAGAACACTGAAGCTTTCTTT	CAISELQNTEAFF
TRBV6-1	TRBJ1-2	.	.	TGTGCCAGCAGTGAGAGTAGTGACAGACACCTCTATGGCTACACCTTC	CASSESSDRHLYGYTF
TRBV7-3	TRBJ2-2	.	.	TGTGCCAGCAGCCAAAGGGGTAACACCGGGGAGCTGTTTTTT	CASSQRGNTGELFF
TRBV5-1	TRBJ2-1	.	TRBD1	TGCGCCAGCAGCTTGTGGACAGGGAGCAATGAGCAGTTCTTC	CASSLWTGSNEQFF
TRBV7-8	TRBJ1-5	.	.	TGTGCCAGCAGCTTAGCAGGGAGTATAGTAAGCAATCAGCCCCAGCATTTT	CASSLAGSIVSNQPQHF
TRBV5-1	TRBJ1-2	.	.	TGCGCCAGCAGCGAAGGACAGCCACTTCGTGGCTACACCTTC	CASSEGQPLRGYTF
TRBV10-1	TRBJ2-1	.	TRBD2	TGCGCCAGCACCACGACTAGCGGGGGGGCGGGTGAGCAGTTCTTC	CASTTTSGGAGEQFF
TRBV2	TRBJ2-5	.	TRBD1	TGTGCCAGCAGTGACAGGGGGACAGAGACCCAGTACTTC	CASSDRGTETQYF
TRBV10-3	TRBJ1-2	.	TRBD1	TGTGCCATCAGATCAACTTTAGGGACAGAAGAACGAGCTAACTATGGCTACACCTTC	CAIRSTLGTEERANYGYTF
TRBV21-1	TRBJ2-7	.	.	TGTGCCAGCAGATATCAATGGGACAGCACAAAACTACTTGGGTACGAGCAGTACTTC	CASRYQWDSTKLLGYEQYF
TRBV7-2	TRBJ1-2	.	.	TGTGCCAGCAGCTTAGATCTTTTCGGGTATCTTGACACCTTC	CASSLDLFGYLDTF
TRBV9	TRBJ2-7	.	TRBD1	TGTGCCAGCAGCGAGGGTGGGGGACAGGGGTTCTACGAGCAGTACTTC	CASSEGGGQGFYEQYF
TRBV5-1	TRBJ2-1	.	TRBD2	TGCGCCAGCACGGAAGCCGGGACTAGTCCGGGAAGTGAGCAGTTCTTC	CASTEAGTSPGSEQFF
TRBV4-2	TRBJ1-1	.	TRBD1	TGTGCCAGCAGCCAAGTCTCGACAGGGGATACTGAAGCTTTCTTT	CASSQVSTGDTEAFF
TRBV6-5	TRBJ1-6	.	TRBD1	TGTGCCAGCAGCCAACAGGGGGCGGTCAGTTCACCCCTCCACTTT	CASSQQGAVSSPLHF
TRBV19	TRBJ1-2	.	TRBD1	TGTGCCAGTAGTACCCTACAGGGGGCTGGCTATGGCTACACCTTC	CASSTLQGAGYGYTF
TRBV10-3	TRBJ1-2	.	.	TGTGCCGCAGCCGGGGGGAACTATGGCTACACCTTC	CAAAGGNYGYTF
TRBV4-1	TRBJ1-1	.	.	TGCGCCAGCAGCCCCGGGACAAGGAACACTGAAGCTTTCTTT	CASSPGTRNTEAFF
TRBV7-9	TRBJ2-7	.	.	TGTGCCAGCAGCATTGACAGGTACGACGAGCAGTACTTC	CASSIDRYDEQYF
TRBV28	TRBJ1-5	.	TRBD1	TGTGCCAGCACCGTTACAGGGGATCGGAGCAATCAGCCCCAGCATTTT	CASTVTGDRSNQPQHF
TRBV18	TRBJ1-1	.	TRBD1	TGTGCCAGCTCTCCCCCGACAGGGGGCGGCACTGAAGCTTTCTTT	CASSPPTGGGTEAFF
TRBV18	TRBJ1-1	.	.	TGTGCCAGCTCACCAAGAGAGACTGAAGCTTTCTTT	CASSPRETEAFF
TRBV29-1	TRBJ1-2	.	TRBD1	TGCAGCGTTCGGACAGGGGGTATCTATGGCTACACCTTC	CSVRTGGIYGYTF
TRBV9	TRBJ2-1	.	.	TGTGCCAGCAGCGTAGGTCCCGAGGGCGATGAGCAGTTCTTC	CASSVGPEGDEQFF
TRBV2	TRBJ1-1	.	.	TGTGCCAGCACCCCGGTGAACACTGAAGCTTTCTTT	CASTPVNTEAFF
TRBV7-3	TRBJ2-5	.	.	TGTGCCAGCAGCCTCAAGACTAGTCTAGAGACCCAGTACTTC	CASSLKTSLETQYF
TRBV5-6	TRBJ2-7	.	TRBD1	TGTGCCAGCAGCTTCGGCTGGGCAGGGGGCACATCTTTCTACGAGCAGTACTTC	CASSFGWAGGTSFYEQYF
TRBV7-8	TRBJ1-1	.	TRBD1	TGTGCCAGCAGCTGGACAGGGAACCAGAACACTGAAGCTTTCTTT	CASSWTGNQNTEAFF
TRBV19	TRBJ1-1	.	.	TGTGCCAGTAACGGGGGGGGCTACACTGAAGCTTTCTTT	CASNGGGYTEAFF
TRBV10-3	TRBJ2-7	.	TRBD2	TGTGCCATCAGTGAGTCACTAGCGCGATCCTACGAGCAGTACTTC	CAISESLARSYEQYF